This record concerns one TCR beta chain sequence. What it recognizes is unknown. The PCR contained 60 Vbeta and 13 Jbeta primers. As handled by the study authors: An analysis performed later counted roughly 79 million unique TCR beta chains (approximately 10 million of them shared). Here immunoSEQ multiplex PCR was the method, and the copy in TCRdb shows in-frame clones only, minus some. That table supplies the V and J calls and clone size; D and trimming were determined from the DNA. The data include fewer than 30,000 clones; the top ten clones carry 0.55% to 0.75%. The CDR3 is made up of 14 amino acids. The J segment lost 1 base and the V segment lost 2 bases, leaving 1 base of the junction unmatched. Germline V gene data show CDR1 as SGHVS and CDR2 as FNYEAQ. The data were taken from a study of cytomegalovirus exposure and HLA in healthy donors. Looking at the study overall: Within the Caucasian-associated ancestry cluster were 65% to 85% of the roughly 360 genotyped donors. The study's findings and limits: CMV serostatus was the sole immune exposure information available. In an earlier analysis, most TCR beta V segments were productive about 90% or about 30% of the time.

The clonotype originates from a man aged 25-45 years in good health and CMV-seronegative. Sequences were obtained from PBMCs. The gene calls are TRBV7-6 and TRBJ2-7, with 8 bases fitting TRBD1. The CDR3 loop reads CASSLWTGSYEQYF. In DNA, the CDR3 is TGTGCCAGCAGCTTATGGACAGGGTCCTACGAGCAGTACTTC.